What follows are 32 T cell receptor beta chains derived from one specimen sequenced in a study of cytotoxic CD8 clonotypes in ibrutinib-treated CLL (dated by TCRdb to about 2021). This specimen's time point label, per the study, means: approximately 25 months on ibrutinib. The library was made by the immunoSEQ multiplex PCR assay. Imported from immuneACCESS, the table was reduced by TCRdb to in-frame sequences with V and J called. These copies leave out some clones; in studies compared against another copy, an unresolved V gene accounts for under half, and the cause of the remainder is not known. Present in this sample are 150,000 to 200,000 clones, more than 80% of which were seen just once. Under 5.5% of the sample belongs to the ten largest clones. The sample in question was PBMCs, obtained after 24 months of ibrutinib treatment. The origin of the receptors is a human donor with chronic lymphocytic leukemia.

This chain's CDR3 is CASSAGLALGTDTQYF. Written as DNA, the CDR3 is TGTGCCAGCAGCGCGGGACTAGCATTAGGGACAGATACGCAGTATTTT. The chain joins TRBV4-2 to TRBJ2-3; 9 positions match TRBD2. The CDR3 extends over 16 amino acids. Germline assignment: CDR1 LGHNA and CDR2 YNFKEQ. Trimming at V came to 5 bases and at J to 3 bases, leaving 9 bases not matched to a gene.

CDR3 residues: CASSYGALALVDEQYF. The CDR3 coding sequence is TGTGCCAGCAGTTATGGGGCCCTAGCATTAGTCGACGAGCAGTACTTC. The chain recombines TRBV6-6 with TRBJ2-7, with D perhaps assigned TRBD1 or TRBD2 (5 bases each). Trimming pared 3 bases from V and 5 bases from J, leaving 20 bases between. Germline loops: CDR1 MNHNY, CDR2 SVGAGI (reference sequence). CDR3 size: 16 residues.

In this sample, this clone turned up a few times. V and J are TRBV7-9 and TRBJ1-2, with D perhaps TRBD1 (5 bases). From germline, CDR1 is SEHNR and CDR2 FQNEAQ (reference sequence). The CDR3 sequence is 14 residues long. V was cut by 5 bases and J by 7 bases, with 17 bases left in between. The CDR3 coding sequence is TGTGCCAGCAGCCGCTTAGGGGAGGTGATTGGCTACACCTTC. Translation gives CASSRLGEVIGYTF.

The rearrangement uses TRBV29-1 and TRBJ2-5, with TRBD2 identical over 12 bases. The V gene's germline CDR1 is SQVTM and CDR2 ANQGSEA. V shed 4 bases and J 5 bases; nucleotides not matched to a gene: 11. This CDR3 comprises 16 residues. The CDR3 region is CSVVRLAGAPGETQYF. In DNA form, the CDR3 reads TGCAGCGTTGTTCGACTAGCGGGAGCCCCGGGGGAGACCCAGTACTTC.

This chain uses TRBV19 with TRBJ1-1; TRBD1 matches 9 bases. V shed 7 bases, J shed 3 bases, and the junction held 6 bases outside the gene matches. Per germline, CDR1 LNHDA and CDR2 SQIVND (reference sequence). CDR3 length: 14 amino acids. The CDR3 region is CASMGDRADTEAFF. In DNA form, the CDR3 reads TGTGCCAGTATGGGGGACAGGGCTGACACTGAAGCTTTCTTT. Variable domain in full (rest from reference TRBV19 and TRBJ1-1): DGGITQSPKYLFRKEGQNVTLSCEQNLNHDAMYWYRQDPGQGLRLIYYSQIVNDFQKGDIAEGYSVSREKKESFPLTVTSAQKNPTAFYLCASMGDRADTEAFFGQGTRLTVV.

In nucleotides, the CDR3 is TGCAGCGTTGAATTGTCGGCAGGGAAGACCGGGGAGCTGTTTTTT. Translated, it gives CSVELSAGKTGELFF. The genes are TRBV29-1 and TRBJ2-2; a weak D match, TRBD1 (5 bases). In germline, CDR1 is SQVTM, CDR2 ANQGSEA. The CDR3 contains 15 residues. Trimming pared 2 bases from V and 5 bases from J, leaving 15 bases between.

The rearrangement uses TRBV7-9 and TRBJ1-2; no clear D gene. The CDR3 runs 16 residues. V lost 5 bases and J 7 bases, leaving 23 bases between the germline ends. Germline-derived CDR1 and CDR2 are SEHNR and FQNEAQ (reference sequence). The CDR3 loop is CASSGLRRASRGGYTF. In nucleotides, the CDR3 is TGTGCCAGCAGCGGACTTCGACGGGCGTCTCGGGGTGGCTACACCTTC.

The chain employs TRBV6-6 and TRBJ1-1; perhaps TRBD1 as D (5 bases). The CDR3 covers 13 residues. Germline lookup yields CDR1 MNHNY and CDR2 SVGAGI (reference sequence). V dropped 4 bases and J dropped 0 bases, with 6 bases sitting between them. Here the CDR3 DNA reads TGTGCCAGCAGTTCAGGGTTGAACACTGAAGCTTTCTTT. Translation gives CASSSGLNTEAFF.

The chain recombines TRBV15 with TRBJ2-7, with 8 bases fitting TRBD2. The length of the CDR3 is 16 residues. Germline V gene data show CDR1 as LNHNV and CDR2 as YYDKDF (reference sequence). J gave up 4 bases and V 0 bases, and 8 bases lay outside the gene matches. In DNA, the CDR3 is TGTGCCACCAGCAGAGATAAAACGGGAGGGCCATACGAGCAGTACTTC. This translates into CATSRDKTGGPYEQYF.

This clone was picked up a small number of times. The chain links TRBV6-1 to TRBJ1-2, with 7 nucleotides matching TRBD1. The CDR3 totals 15 residues. V lost 4 bases and J lost 3; bases outside the gene matches: 8. The germline V gene encodes CDR1 MNHNS and CDR2 SASEGT. The CDR3 here is CASSARTGGDYGYTF. CDR3 nucleotides: TGTGCCAGCAGTGCAAGGACAGGCGGCGACTATGGCTACACCTTC.

This chain connects TRBV18 to TRBJ2-1, with D uncertain. Per the germline V gene, CDR1 is KGHSH and CDR2 is LQKENI. This CDR3 contains 14 residues. V was clipped by 0 bases and J by 7 bases, with 10 bases between them. The CDR3 sequence is CASSPPASRNEQFF. CDR3 DNA sequence: TGTGCCAGCTCACCACCGGCATCTAGGAATGAGCAGTTCTTC.

This clone was recorded once. The V gene is TRBV4-1, the J gene TRBJ1-1; no reliable D call. The CDR3 is 16 residues long. Germline loops: CDR1 MGHRA, CDR2 YSYEKL. The V end was cut by 2 bases, the J end by 1 base, with 14 bases between. The CDR3 region is CASSQKIASRNTEAFF. For the CDR3, the DNA is TGCGCCAGCAGCCAAAAAATTGCGTCCCGGAACACTGAAGCTTTCTTT.

The CDR3 here is CASSLLPGLQETQYF. In DNA form, the CDR3 reads TGTGCCAGCAGCTTGCTCCCGGGCCTCCAAGAGACCCAGTACTTC. The rearrangement uses TRBV5-6 and TRBJ2-5, with D unclear. CDR3 length: 15 residues. The V end was cut by 1 base, the J end by 1 base, with 11 bases between. The germline V gene encodes CDR1 SGHDT and CDR2 YYEEEE.

The V and J genes are TRBV11-2 and TRBJ1-4; D not resolved. V was trimmed by 4 bases and J by 2 bases, leaving 8 bases between them. The CDR3 loop spans 14 amino acids. Germline V lookup: CDR1 SGHAT, CDR2 FQNNGV. CDR3 sequence (DNA): TGTGCCAGCAGCTCCTGGCCCACTAATGAAAAACTGTTTTTT. Its translation is CASSSWPTNEKLFF.

This clone has only one observation. The V gene is TRBV2, the J gene TRBJ2-3; D is unresolved. This CDR3 spans 16 amino acids. The V end was cut by 5 bases, the J end by 2 bases, with 17 bases between. Germline V gene data show CDR1 as SNHLY and CDR2 as FYNNEI. The CDR3 spells CASSLTPPANTDTQYF. The DNA for the CDR3 is TGTGCCAGCAGTCTCACCCCCCCAGCGAACACAGATACGCAGTATTTT.

The rearrangement joins TRBV30 to TRBJ1-5; D may be TRBD1 (5 bases). CDR1 and CDR2 (germline): GTSNPN, SVGIG (reference sequence). This CDR3 is built from 16 residues. V shed 1 base and J shed 0 bases, with 13 bases lying between them. CDR3 sequence: CAWSARDGYSNQPQHF. The CDR3 DNA reads as TGTGCCTGGAGTGCCCGGGACGGCTATAGCAATCAGCCCCAGCATTTT.

The chain combines TRBV7-9 with TRBJ2-5; D gene uncertain. Trimming left V 5 bases short and J 2 bases short, with 0 bases between. Germline loops: CDR1 SEHNR, CDR2 FQNEAQ (reference sequence). The CDR3 covers 10 residues. The CDR3 sequence: CASSQETQYF. The CDR3, as DNA: TGTGCCAGCAGCCAAGAGACCCAGTACTTC. The whole variable domain, filled in from reference TRBV7-9 and TRBJ2-5, reads DTGVSQNPRHKITKRGQNVTFRCDPISEHNRLYWYRQTLGQGPEFLTYFQNEAQLEKSRLLSDRFSAERPKGSFSTLEIQRTEQGDSAMYLCASSQETQYFGPGTRLLVL.

The rearrangement uses TRBV6-4 and TRBJ2-5; no reliable D call. This CDR3 contains 13 residues. Per germline, CDR1 MRHNA and CDR2 SNTAGT. Trimming left V 5 bases short and J 4 bases short, with 11 bases between. CDR3 protein: CASSPPTGETQYF. In DNA form, the CDR3 reads TGTGCCAGCAGTCCCCCTACCGGAGAGACCCAGTACTTC.

The CDR3 bases are TGTGCCAGCAGCCTCGACAGGGGGACCTACGAGCAGTACTTC. It specifies CASSLDRGTYEQYF. The chain couples TRBV7-9 to TRBJ2-7, with TRBD1 matching over 9 bases. J was trimmed by 2 bases and V by 5 bases; bases with no gene match: 4. Per germline, CDR1 SEHNR and CDR2 FQNEAQ (reference sequence). This CDR3 has 14 residues.

Remarks on this clone: At one end the junction does not follow the germline gene, possibly because of a read error. The V call is TRBV2, the J call TRBJ1-4; D perhaps matches TRBD1 (6 bases). This CDR3 is 15 amino acids long. Germline V gene data show CDR1 as SNHLY and CDR2 as FYNNEI. The CDR3 protein is CASKGLGTTYEKLFF. The CDR3 DNA reads TGTGCCAGCAAAGGTCTAGGGACAACTTATGAAAAACTGTTTTTT.

The chain carries TRBV10-1 and TRBJ1-2; D uncertain. The ends were cut back, 5 bases at V and 7 bases at J, with 17 bases in the middle. This CDR3 has 14 residues. Germline values: CDR1 WNHNN, CDR2 SYGVQD (reference sequence). For the CDR3, the DNA is TGCGCCAGCAGTCTCTACGGGGTGAATGCTGGCTACACCTTC. Translating it yields CASSLYGVNAGYTF.

Only one count was recorded for this clone. This chain joins TRBV6-1 and TRBJ1-5; D perhaps matches TRBD1 (6 bases). Trimming left V 1 base short and J 3 bases short, with 13 bases between. Germline V CDR1 and CDR2: MNHNS, SASEGT. There are 16 residues in the CDR3. CDR3: CASSEGAGVHNQPQHF. CDR3 DNA: TGTGCCAGCAGTGAAGGGGCAGGGGTACACAATCAGCCCCAGCATTTT.

Points on this clone: The junction does not match germline at one end; this may be a read error. V is TRBV7-2 and J is TRBJ2-7; TRBD1 matches 7 bases. The CDR3 has 12 amino acids. Germline values: CDR1 SGHTA, CDR2 FQGNSA. As DNA, the CDR3 is TGTGCCAGCAGCCTTCGGTCGGGACAGCCGAACTTC. It is translated as CASSLRSGQPNF.

The chain uses TRBV4-2 and TRBJ2-3; 9 bases agree with TRBD2. Germline-derived CDR1 and CDR2 are LGHNA and YNFKEQ. The CDR3 has 15 amino acids. The ends lost 3 bases at V and 4 bases at J; junction bases unmatched: 5. CDR3 protein: CASSQGGGAPDTQYF. The CDR3 DNA reads as TGTGCCAGCAGCCAGGGCGGGGGGGCCCCAGATACGCAGTATTTT.

This clone was picked up a small number of times. The chain recombines TRBV2 with TRBJ1-5, with D possibly matching TRBD1 (6 bases). CDR3 length: 15 residues. V was trimmed by 5 bases and J by 3 bases, leaving 14 bases between them. CDR1 and CDR2 (germline): SNHLY, FYNNEI. The CDR3 region has the DNA TGTGCCAGCAGTAGGGACATCCAACACAATCAGCCCCAGCATTTT. Its translation is CASSRDIQHNQPQHF.

This clone turned up a few times. This chain connects TRBV6-6 to TRBJ2-5, with a possible D match to TRBD1 (5 bases). Germline V gene sequence: CDR1 MNHNY, CDR2 SVGAGI (reference sequence). V was clipped by 4 bases and J by 0 bases, with 9 bases between them. The CDR3 totals 14 residues. The CDR3 sequence is CASSSPGNQETQYF. The DNA of the CDR3 is TGTGCCAGCAGTTCACCAGGGAACCAAGAGACCCAGTACTTC.

The chain carries TRBV7-2 and TRBJ1-1; maybe TRBD1 (5 bases). This CDR3 spans 15 amino acids. V dropped 5 bases and J dropped 5 bases, with 18 bases sitting between them. Germline CDR1 reads SGHTA; CDR2 reads FQGNSA. CDR3 sequence: CASSRKGGGETEAFF. CDR3 DNA sequence: TGTGCCAGCAGCCGGAAGGGTGGAGGGGAGACTGAAGCTTTCTTT.

This clone appeared a single time. The genes are TRBV6-5 and TRBJ2-7; the match to TRBD1 covers 9 bases. The CDR3 loop spans 15 amino acids. Losses at the gene ends were 0 bases for V and 4 bases for J; bases not matched to a gene: 4. CDR1 and CDR2 (germline): MNHEY, SVGAGI. The CDR3 DNA is TGTGCCAGCAGTTACTCGCTGACAGGGGGGTACGAGCAGTACTTC. Translating gives CASSYSLTGGYEQYF.

The V gene is TRBV7-9, the J gene TRBJ2-3; TRBD2 is a possible D gene (6 bases). V was pared by 8 bases and J by 5 bases, with 20 bases between. Germline loops: CDR1 SEHNR, CDR2 FQNEAQ (reference sequence). This CDR3 is built from 15 residues. The CDR3 protein is CASFLGMAEGDTQYF. CDR3 nucleotides: TGTGCCAGCTTCCTTGGTATGGCGGAGGGAGATACGCAGTATTTT. Full variable domain (missing parts from reference TRBV7-9 and TRBJ2-3): DTGVSQNPRHKITKRGQNVTFRCDPISEHNRLYWYRQTLGQGPEFLTYFQNEAQLEKSRLLSDRFSAERPKGSFSTLEIQRTEQGDSAMYLCASFLGMAEGDTQYFGPGTRLTVL.

V and J are TRBV18 and TRBJ1-1, with 7 positions matching TRBD1. The germline V gene has CDR1 KGHSH and CDR2 LQKENI. The CDR3 contains 16 residues. Germline trimming cut 0 bases from V and 2 bases from J; bases unmatched to any gene: 6. The CDR3: CASSPPVAGGNTEAFF. In DNA form, the CDR3 reads TGTGCCAGCTCACCACCGGTCGCAGGGGGAAACACTGAAGCTTTCTTT.

The V gene is TRBV6-5, the J gene TRBJ1-1, with D perhaps TRBD1 (5 bases). CDR3 length: 14 residues. Trimming stripped 6 bases from V and 3 bases from J, with 14 bases between. Germline-derived CDR1 and CDR2 are MNHEY and SVGAGI. CDR3 in amino acids: CASRYGGADTEAFF. DNA for the CDR3: TGTGCCAGCAGGTATGGAGGGGCGGACACTGAAGCTTTCTTT.

The rearrangement links TRBV6-6 to TRBJ1-1; tentative D call: TRBD1 (6 bases). The CDR3 has 12 residues. Germline V gene sequence: CDR1 MNHNY, CDR2 SVGAGI (reference sequence). V was trimmed by 7 bases and J by 6 bases, leaving 12 bases between them. Here the CDR3 reads CASKQGVSEAFF. The CDR3 bases are TGTGCCAGCAAACAGGGAGTATCTGAAGCTTTCTTT.